This T cell receptor (beta chain) was identified in a study of control samples from healthy donors and cancer patients. Generated by immunoSEQ multiplex PCR, the TCRdb table keeps only in-frame clones and is missing some. The sample contains over 80,000 clones, roughly four fifths of which appear only once. Trimming pared 6 bases from V and 8 bases from J, leaving 10 bases between. Germline V gene data show CDR1 as SEHNR and CDR2 as FQNEAQ (reference sequence). CDR3 length equals 12 residues. The clonotype originates from a man between 60 and 75 years old in good health. Sequenced input: blood. The chain recombines TRBV7-9 with TRBJ1-4; D not certain. CDR3: CASSTPREKLFF. The CDR3 nucleotides read TGTGCCAGCAGTACCCCCAGGGAAAAACTGTTTTTT.